This T cell receptor (beta chain) was recorded in a study of early T cells in non-severe SARS-CoV-2 infection. Individual cDNA molecules were tagged with unique molecular identifiers, the study reported. Using its own MiXCR run on the 5' RACE reads, TCRdb lists one record per CDR3 protein. The sample has over 75,000 distinct CDR3 sequences; less than 15% are singletons. The germline gives CDR1 SGHTA, CDR2 FQGNSA. V dropped 5 bases and J dropped 3 bases, with 11 bases sitting between them. There are 13 residues in the CDR3. The TCR originated in an adult who was a healthcare worker with PCR-confirmed SARS-CoV-2 infection or an uninfected control (not recorded which). The rearrangement joins TRBV7-2 to TRBJ2-7; no reliable D call. Sequencing used whole blood. Here the CDR3 reads CASSAIVSYEQYF. As DNA, the CDR3 is TGTGCCAGCAGCGCGATAGTAAGCTACGAGCAGTACTTC.